This T cell receptor (beta chain) emerged from a study of response to subunit inactivated influenza vaccine. General study findings and limits: Each seasonal influenza vaccination recruits few new T cells, the authors suggested.

TCRdb re-called the RT-PCR reads through MiXCR, storing one row per CDR3 protein. In the table there are a few hundred thousand distinct CDR3 sequences, about 15% of which are singletons. This CDR3 is 15 amino acids long. From germline, CDR1 is SNHLY and CDR2 FYNNEI. V shed 7 bases and J 1 base; nucleotides not matched to a gene: 9. This clonotype has ten or more counts. Its target is unknown. The receptor's source is a man aged 45-60 years who received an inactivated influenza vaccine. Sample: PBMCs from blood, taken 11 to 12 days after vaccination. The chain links TRBV2 to TRBJ2-7; 8 nucleotides agree with TRBD1. CDR3 DNA: TGTGCCAGCAAAACCGGACAGGGAGTTTCCTACGAGCAGTACTTC. This sequence encodes CASKTGQGVSYEQYF.